Listed below are T cell receptor beta chains from one sample, sequenced in a study of shared clonotypes between healthy human individuals. Assay: immunoSEQ multiplex PCR; the TCRdb copy retains only in-frame clones and omits some. In the table there are under 600,000 clones, over 75% of which are singletons. What was sequenced was PBMCs. These receptors all stem from a woman between 35 and 50 years old in good health. Some clones in this sample may be carry-over from other donors' samples. CDR3s include the opening cysteine and the closing phenylalanine or tryptophan. Fields, in order: V gene, clone size, J gene, D gene, CDR3 DNA, CDR3 protein. The D gene is left open where the match is weak. Clone size is stated in some rows and not others, as once, few, many or a class when expanded.

TRBV9,NA,TRBJ2-1,TRBD2,TGTGCCAGCAGCGCCGGACTAGCGGGGGCTGAGCAGTTCTTC,CASSAGLAGAEQFF
TRBV4-1,NA,TRBJ2-7,TRBD1,TGCGCCAGCAGCCATCGGGGACAGGTGGCTCACGAGCAGTACTTC,CASSHRGQVAHEQYF
TRBV7-8,NA,TRBJ2-7,TRBD2,TGTGCCAGCAGCCTAAACGTGGGAGGGAACTCCTACGAGCAGTACTTC,CASSLNVGGNSYEQYF
TRBV7-2,NA,TRBJ2-3,NA,TGTGCCAGCAGCCCGCGGACTCATCTCCAAGAGGGAGATACGCAGTATTTT,CASSPRTHLQEGDTQYF
TRBV9,once,TRBJ1-2,NA,TGTGCCAGCAGCGAGGACGGAGCACCGTATGGCTACACCTTC,CASSEDGAPYGYTF
TRBV6-6,NA,TRBJ1-2,NA,TGTGCCAGCAGTTATGGACAGCATACCCGCTATGGCTACACCTTC,CASSYGQHTRYGYTF
TRBV15,NA,TRBJ2-5,NA,TGTGCCACCAAAACCGAGAGGTACCAAGAGACCCAGTACTTC,CATKTERYQETQYF
TRBV5-1,NA,TRBJ2-1,NA,TGCGCCAGCAGCTCGGGGGTCAGCTCCTACAATGAGCAGTTCTTC,CASSSGVSSYNEQFF
TRBV6-6,many,TRBJ2-4,TRBD1,TGTGCCAGCAACCGGGACAGGGGGCCGGGAAACATTCAGTACTTC,CASNRDRGPGNIQYF
TRBV10-2,once,TRBJ2-2,TRBD2,TGCGCCAGCAGTGAGAGGACTAGGAACACCTGGGAGCTGTTTTTT,CASSERTRNTWELFF
TRBV7-9,NA,TRBJ1-1,TRBD1,TGTGCCAGCAGCTTGCCGGGACAGAGAAACACTGAAGCTTTCTTT,CASSLPGQRNTEAFF
TRBV5-1,NA,TRBJ2-7,TRBD2,TGCGCCAGCAGCAGCGGGACTCCACCCAACGAGCAGTACTTC,CASSSGTPPNEQYF
TRBV7-9,NA,TRBJ2-5,NA,TGTGCCAGCAGCCGCAGAACGGAGACCCAGTACTTC,CASSRRTETQYF
TRBV5-1,NA,TRBJ2-5,TRBD1,TGCGCCAGCAGCCAACAGGGGTGGGAGACCCAGTACTTC,CASSQQGWETQYF
TRBV7-3,NA,TRBJ2-3,NA,TGTGCCAGCAGCTTAAGGCGGCGTGGAGATACGCAGTATTTT,CASSLRRRGDTQYF
TRBV7-2,once,TRBJ1-1,TRBD1,TGTGCCAGCAGGCCCGGGACAGGGGTTACTGAAGCTTTCTTT,CASRPGTGVTEAFF
TRBV4-1,NA,TRBJ2-7,TRBD1,TGCGCCAGCAGCCATGGGGACAGGGGCTCCTACGAGCAGTACTTC,CASSHGDRGSYEQYF
TRBV27,NA,TRBJ2-1,NA,TGTGCCAGCAGTTTATCAAGAGAAGTAGATGAGCAGTTCTTC,CASSLSREVDEQFF
TRBV28,NA,TRBJ2-1,NA,TGTGCCAGCTTCGGGGTAAACAATGAGCAGTTCTTC,CASFGVNNEQFF
TRBV28,NA,TRBJ2-6,NA,TGTGCCAGCAGTCTCTCCCTGAGGGCCAACGTCCTGACTTTC,CASSLSLRANVLTF
TRBV28,NA,TRBJ1-4,NA,TGTGCCAGCAGTTTAAGTACCCAGACAGGTGGCGAAAAACTGTTTTTT,CASSLSTQTGGEKLFF
TRBV6-5,NA,TRBJ1-2,NA,TGTGCCAGCAGGGCCAGGGAGGGTGGCTACACCTTC,CASRAREGGYTF
TRBV9,few,TRBJ1-1,NA,TGTGCCAGCAGCAGGGATGTCAACACTGAAGCTTTCTTT,CASSRDVNTEAFF
TRBV19,NA,TRBJ2-4,NA,TGTGCCAGTAGTATAAGGGTAGCTACTAGACAGTACTTC,CASSIRVATRQYF
TRBV11-3,once,TRBJ2-2,NA,TGTGCCAGCAGCTTAGGAGTTGAGGGAACCGGGGAGCTGTTTTTT,CASSLGVEGTGELFF
TRBV5-4,NA,TRBJ1-2,TRBD1,TGTGCCAGCAGCCTAACAGGGGTCACTGGGGGCTACACCTTC,CASSLTGVTGGYTF
TRBV2,NA,TRBJ2-3,NA,TGTGCCAGCACACCGTCGGAGCTAGGGGCAGATACGCAGTATTTT,CASTPSELGADTQYF
TRBV5-1,NA,TRBJ2-1,TRBD1,TGCGCCAGCAGCTTGGGGACAGGGGGCAAGGATGAGCAGTTCTTC,CASSLGTGGKDEQFF
TRBV10-3,NA,TRBJ1-5,NA,TGTGCCATCAGATCGGATCACGGAGGCGATCAGCCCCAGCATTTT,CAIRSDHGGDQPQHF
TRBV18,NA,TRBJ1-5,TRBD1,TGTGCCAGCTCACCACGAGGACAGGGGGCAGGGGTCCAGCCCCAGCATTTT,CASSPRGQGAGVQPQHF
TRBV28,NA,TRBJ2-7,NA,TGTGCCAGCAGTCCACTCGGACAGAGATACTACGAGCAGTACTTC,CASSPLGQRYYEQYF
TRBV11-3,NA,TRBJ1-4,NA,TGTGCCAGCAGCTTAGCGGGCAGCCGTCATGAAAAACTGTTTTTT,CASSLAGSRHEKLFF
TRBV28,NA,TRBJ2-7,NA,TGTGCCAGCAGCCCCAACGCGTTAGACGAGCAGTACTTC,CASSPNALDEQYF
TRBV11-3,NA,TRBJ2-3,TRBD2,TGTGCCAGCAGCTCAGGACTAGCGGGAGAGCTTCCAGATACGCAGTATTTT,CASSSGLAGELPDTQYF
TRBV27,once,TRBJ2-3,NA,TGTGCCAGCAGTTTTTTGAGTACAGATACGCAGTATTTT,CASSFLSTDTQYF
TRBV15,NA,TRBJ2-5,NA,TGTGCCACCAGCAGGCCCATAAGCGGTGGTCAGGAGACCCAGTACTTC,CATSRPISGGQETQYF
TRBV28,NA,TRBJ2-7,TRBD1,TGTGCCAGCAGTTTAAATTTTGGGACAGGGACCTACGAGCAGTACTTC,CASSLNFGTGTYEQYF
TRBV7-9,NA,TRBJ1-4,TRBD1,TGTGCCAGCAGCCCGTGGACAGGGTTTCATGAAAAACTGTTTTTT,CASSPWTGFHEKLFF
TRBV27,NA,TRBJ1-4,NA,TGTGCCAGCAGTTTATCAGATAACAATGAAAAACTGTTTTTT,CASSLSDNNEKLFF
TRBV5-4,NA,TRBJ1-2,NA,TGTGCCAGCAGCCCAGGGCAAGCGCAAACAGGCTATGGCTACACCTTC,CASSPGQAQTGYGYTF
TRBV7-6,NA,TRBJ2-1,TRBD2,TGTGCCAGCAGCCCTTGGCCGGGGCGGGAGGGCCTTAATGAGCAGTTCTTC,CASSPWPGREGLNEQFF
TRBV7-3,NA,TRBJ2-7,NA,TGTGCCAGCAGCCTCGAAGGGAGTTTAGGCTACGAGCAGTACTTC,CASSLEGSLGYEQYF
TRBV28,NA,TRBJ1-3,TRBD1,TGTGCCAGCAGTTCCACCGGGACAGGGGAAGGAAACACCATATATTTT,CASSSTGTGEGNTIYF
TRBV11-3,few,TRBJ1-1,NA,TGTGCCAGCAGCTTTTCCAGAGACACTGAAGCTTTCTTT,CASSFSRDTEAFF
TRBV28,few,TRBJ1-2,TRBD1,TGTGCCAGCAGCAACAGGGGGAACGGTGGCTACACCTTC,CASSNRGNGGYTF
TRBV19,NA,TRBJ2-7,NA,TGTGCCAGTAGTGGCACAGCAGACCTAAGCTCCTACGAGCAGTACTTC,CASSGTADLSSYEQYF
TRBV5-4,NA,TRBJ1-2,NA,TGTGCCAGCAGTGCCCCGGGACGCAATGGCTACACCTTC,CASSAPGRNGYTF
TRBV27,NA,TRBJ2-1,NA,TGTGCCAGCAGTCCCACCGCCTACAATGAGCAGTTCTTC,CASSPTAYNEQFF
TRBV28,NA,TRBJ1-4,NA,TGTGCCAGCAGTACTAATGAAAAACTGTTTTTT,CASSTNEKLFF
TRBV2,NA,TRBJ2-7,NA,TGTGCCAGCAGTGAAGCCCTCTCGGGACTCATATACGAGCAGTACTTC,CASSEALSGLIYEQYF
TRBV30,few,TRBJ1-2,TRBD1,TGTGCCTGGAGTGTATTGGGACAGGGAAACTATGGCTACACCTTC,CAWSVLGQGNYGYTF
TRBV6-1,NA,TRBJ2-7,NA,TGTGCCAGCAGTGAAAAATTTTACGAGCAGTACTTC,CASSEKFYEQYF